The T cell receptor (beta chain) described here comes from a study of cytomegalovirus exposure and HLA in healthy donors. Overall study results and limits: DRB1 showed the most TCR associations and HLA-C the fewest in a later analysis, as rates varied by HLA locus. Reportedly, cytomegalovirus status was diagnosed with high sensitivity and specificity.

This clone was seen only a few times. No antigen is known for it. The PCR used 60 Vbeta and 13 Jbeta primers. The assay was immunoSEQ multiplex PCR, and TCRdb's table has in-frame clones only and misses some. The sample holds over 85,000 clones; approximately 83% are singletons and the top ten take about 1.7%. Trimming took off 4 bases at V and 0 bases at J, with 16 bases between the two ends. The CDR3 spans 16 residues. The germline gives CDR1 SGHRS, CDR2 YFSETQ. This sequence joins TRBV5-1 and TRBJ1-1; no clear D gene. Sequencing was performed on PBMCs. The clonotype originates from a man aged 35 to 55 in good health and CMV-seronegative. CDR3 loop: CASSRDGGGMNTEAFF. For the CDR3, the DNA is TGCGCCAGCAGCCGGGATGGCGGAGGAATGAACACTGAAGCTTTCTTT.